The 12 T cell receptor beta chains reported below all come from one sample, sequenced in a study of regulatory T cells in long-lasting Graves disease. The authors built TCR beta libraries using iRepertoire HTBI primers and Arm-PCR of CDR3 regions. MiXCR was run by TCRdb on the multiplex PCR reads, yielding one entry per CDR3 protein. The repertoire holds hundreds of thousands of distinct CDR3 sequences, with roughly a sixth as singletons. Time point indicated: newly diagnosed GD, antithyroid drugs for less than 3 months. There was RNA extracted from PBMCs, and the TCR library was made from it. Another study also made use of these data, one on T cells in Graves' hyperthyroidism and ophthalmopathy.

Material: peripheral blood mononuclear cells (PBMCs), obtained at new diagnosis, from a patient treated with antithyroid drugs. The receptors come from a man aged 35 to 55 with Graves disease.

This clonotype was counted at least ten times. The chain combines TRBV9 with TRBJ1-1; D ambiguous. Trimming left V 2 bases short and J 7 bases short, with 12 bases between. Germline assignment: CDR1 SGDLS and CDR2 YYNGEE. This CDR3 contains 13 residues. The CDR3 DNA sequence: TGTGCCAGCAGCGTCACCTCGAGTAGTGAAGCTTTCTTT. Its protein product is CASSVTSSSEAFF.

The table lists this clonotype with a few counts. This sequence joins TRBV6-2 or TRBV6-3 and TRBJ2-2; a possible D gene is TRBD2 (5 bases). The V gene's germline CDR1 is MNHEY and CDR2 SVGEGT. The V gene lost 6 bases and the J gene lost 0 bases, with 14 bases spanning the gap. This CDR3 contains 16 residues. The CDR3 here is CASSGARRSNTGELFF. CDR3 coding DNA: TGTGCCAGCAGCGGAGCCCGGAGGTCGAACACCGGGGAGCTGTTTTTT.

This clonotype has a count of ten or more. The CDR3 is CASSLLLAHNEQFF. The CDR3 nucleotides are TGTGCCAGCAGCTTACTCCTAGCCCACAATGAGCAGTTCTTC. The gene calls are TRBV7-9 and TRBJ2-1, with a tentative D call TRBD2 (5 bases). In germline, CDR1 is SEHNR, CDR2 FQNEAQ (reference sequence). Between the trimmed V and J ends, which lost 2 bases and 5 bases, there was a span of 10 bases. This CDR3 is built from 14 residues. Filled out from reference TRBV7-9 and TRBJ2-1, the complete variable domain reads DTGVSQNPRHKITKRGQNVTFRCDPISEHNRLYWYRQTLGQGPEFLTYFQNEAQLEKSRLLSDRFSAERPKGSFSTLEIQRTEQGDSAMYLCASSLLLAHNEQFFGPGTRLTVL.

This clonotype was counted ten times or more. The chain has TRBV12-3 or TRBV12-4 and TRBJ2-3, with D perhaps matching TRBD2 (6 bases). V was trimmed by 4 bases and J by 4 bases, leaving 15 bases between them. The CDR3 runs 15 residues. The CDR3 nucleotides read TGTGCCAGCAGTTCCCCCTGGGGGGAGGCAGATACGCAGTATTTT. Encoded protein: CASSSPWGEADTQYF.

This clonotype was observed at least ten times. The CDR3 reads CSARTYPRWGMNTEAFF. CDR3 coding DNA: TGCAGTGCTAGAACATACCCAAGGTGGGGCATGAACACTGAAGCTTTCTTT. The rearrangement links TRBV20-1 to TRBJ1-1, with TRBD1 as a possible D gene (5 bases). Trimming removed 2 bases at V and 0 bases at J, with 19 bases between. The CDR3 is 17 amino acids. The germline V gene encodes CDR1 DFQATT and CDR2 SNEGSKA (reference sequence).

The sample holds many counts of this clonotype. The rearrangement uses TRBV6-2 or TRBV6-3 and TRBJ2-2, with 8 nucleotides matching TRBD2. CDR3 length: 14 residues. Germline loops: CDR1 MNHEY, CDR2 SVGEGT. The trim removed 7 bases at V and 7 bases at J, leaving 8 bases unmatched. The CDR3 spells CASTEAGADGELFF. CDR3 coding DNA: TGTGCCAGCACTGAAGCGGGGGCGGACGGGGAGCTGTTTTTT.

The V gene is TRBV19, the J gene TRBJ1-6; no definite D call. The CDR3 spans 14 residues. Deletions cut 4 bases from V and 6 bases from J, with 10 bases between. The germline gives CDR1 LNHDA, CDR2 SQIVND (reference sequence). The CDR3 DNA follows: TGTGCCAGTAGTACCCCCGGTGGTAATTCACCCCTCCACTTT. Residues: CASSTPGGNSPLHF. The variable domain in full, with the rest retrieved from reference TRBV19 and TRBJ1-6, is DGGITQSPKYLFRKEGQNVTLSCEQNLNHDAMYWYRQDPGQGLRLIYYSQIVNDFQKGDIAEGYSVSREKKESFPLTVTSAQKNPTAFYLCASSTPGGNSPLHFGNGTRLTVT.

The V gene is TRBV5-1, the J gene TRBJ1-6; D unresolved. V was shortened by 5 bases and J by 5 bases, with 20 bases between the two germline ends. Per the germline V gene, CDR1 is SGHRS and CDR2 is YFSETQ. CDR3 size: 17 residues. CDR3 residues: CASRRYGSSGDNSPLHF. CDR3 coding DNA: TGCGCCAGCAGACGGTACGGGTCATCAGGAGATAATTCACCCCTCCACTTT. Complete variable domain (other parts from reference TRBV5-1 and TRBJ1-6): KAGVTQTPRYLIKTRGQQVTLSCSPISGHRSVSWYQQTPGQGLQFLFEYFSETQRNKGNFPGRFSGRQFSNSRSEMNVSTLELGDSALYLCASRRYGSSGDNSPLHFGNGTRLTVT.

This clonotype was found many times. The chain carries TRBV28 and TRBJ2-7, with TRBD1 matching 8 bases. The J segment lost 1 base and the V segment lost 5 bases, leaving 4 bases of the junction unmatched. Germline CDR1 and CDR2: MDHEN and SYDVKM. CDR3 length equals 14 residues. CDR3 loop: CASSGNRGSYEQYF. CDR3 nucleotide sequence: TGTGCCAGCAGTGGTAACAGGGGGTCCTACGAGCAGTACTTC.

This clonotype was recorded at least ten times. The rearrangement uses TRBV7-2 and TRBJ2-5, with 10 bases matching TRBD2. From germline, CDR1 is SGHTA and CDR2 FQGNSA. There are 16 residues in the CDR3. J gave up 5 bases and V 2 bases, and 8 bases lay outside the gene matches. CDR3 loop: CASSLIGGTSAETQYF. CDR3 DNA: TGTGCCAGCAGCTTAATCGGCGGGACTAGCGCGGAGACCCAGTACTTC.

The chain links TRBV12-5 to TRBJ1-6, with unresolved D. The CDR3 contains 14 residues. Trimming took off 3 bases at V and 0 bases at J, with 3 bases between the two ends. The germline V gene has CDR1 LGHNT and CDR2 FRNRAP. This CDR3 is CASGLSSYNSPLHF. The CDR3 DNA follows: TGTGCTAGTGGTTTAAGCTCCTATAATTCACCCCTCCACTTT.

This clonotype was recorded at least ten times. J is TRBJ2-7 and V is TRBV28, with D possibly matching TRBD1 (5 bases). The CDR3 totals 14 residues. CDR1 and CDR2 (germline): MDHEN, SYDVKM. Trimming cost V 1 base and J 3 bases, with 10 bases left between them. CDR3 residues: CASSLFSDNYEQYF. The CDR3 coding sequence is TGTGCCAGCAGTTTATTTTCGGACAACTACGAGCAGTACTTC.